This T cell receptor (beta chain) was sequenced for a study of T cell responses to AZD1222 COVID-19 vaccine. Study context: Pooled together were second doses at about 4 or about 12 weeks.

About this clone: As yet, its antigen is unknown.

The table came from immunoSEQ multiplex PCR; TCRdb's copy has only in-frame clones and leaves some out. The data show around 180,000 clones, 90% to 95% seen once. Overall study findings and caveats: Baseline seropositivity characterized only a handful of AZD1222 recipients. Rises in breadth and depth of Spike-specific TCRs came after two AZD1222 doses. Reportedly, close to half of spike-specific TCRs are directed against unmutated variant regions.

This receptor was identified in an adult in good health. Source: peripheral blood, taken on day 0 of AZD1222 vaccination.

The CDR3 here is CASSLFSNQPQHF. CDR3 sequence (DNA): TGTGCCAGCAGTTTATTTTCAAATCAGCCCCAGCATTTT. The V and J genes are TRBV28 and TRBJ1-5; D is uncertain. Deletions cut 1 base from V and 4 bases from J, with 5 bases between. CDR1 is MDHEN, CDR2 SYDVKM, per germline. This CDR3 comprises 13 residues.